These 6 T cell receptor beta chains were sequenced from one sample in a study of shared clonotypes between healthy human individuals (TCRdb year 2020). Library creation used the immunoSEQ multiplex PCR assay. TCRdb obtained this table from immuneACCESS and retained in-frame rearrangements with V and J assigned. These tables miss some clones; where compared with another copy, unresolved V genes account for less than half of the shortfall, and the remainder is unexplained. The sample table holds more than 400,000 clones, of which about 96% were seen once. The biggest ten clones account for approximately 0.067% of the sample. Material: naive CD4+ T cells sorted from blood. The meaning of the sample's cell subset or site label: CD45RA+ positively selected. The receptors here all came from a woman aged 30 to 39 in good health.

The CDR3 loop reads CASSLAGHTDTQYF. As DNA, the CDR3 is TGTGCCAGCAGCTTAGCGGGACACACAGATACGCAGTATTTT. The chain joins TRBV7-9 to TRBJ2-3; maybe TRBD1 (6 bases). The V gene lost 0 bases and the J gene lost 2 bases, with 6 bases spanning the gap. In germline, CDR1 is SEHNR, CDR2 FQNEAQ (reference sequence). This CDR3 is 14 amino acids long.

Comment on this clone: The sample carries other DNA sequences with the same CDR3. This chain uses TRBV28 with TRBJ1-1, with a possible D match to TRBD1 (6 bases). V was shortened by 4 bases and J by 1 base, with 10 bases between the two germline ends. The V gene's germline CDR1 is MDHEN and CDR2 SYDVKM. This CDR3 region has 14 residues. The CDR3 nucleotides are TGTGCCAGCAGTTCGCCACAGGGGAACACTGAAGCTTTCTTT. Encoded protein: CASSSPQGNTEAFF.

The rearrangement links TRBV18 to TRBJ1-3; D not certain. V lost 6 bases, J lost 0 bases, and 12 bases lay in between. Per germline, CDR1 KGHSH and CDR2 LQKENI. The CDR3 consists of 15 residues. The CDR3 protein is CASSPEGSSGNTIYF. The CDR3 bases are TGTGCCAGCTCCCCCGAAGGGAGCTCTGGAAACACCATATATTTT.

For the CDR3, the DNA is TGTGCCAGCTCACCACCGACAAGGCTAAACACCATATATTTT. Its protein is CASSPPTRLNTIYF. The V call is TRBV18, the J call TRBJ1-3; D is unclear. Germline V gene sequence: CDR1 KGHSH, CDR2 LQKENI. Trimming took 0 bases from V and 6 from J, leaving 9 bases between them. CDR3 length: 14 amino acids.

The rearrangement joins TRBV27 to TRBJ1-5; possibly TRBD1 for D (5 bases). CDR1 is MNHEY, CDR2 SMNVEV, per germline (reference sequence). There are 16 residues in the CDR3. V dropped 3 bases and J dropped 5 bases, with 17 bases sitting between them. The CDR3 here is CASSFSPGRVDQPQHF. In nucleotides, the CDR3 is TGTGCCAGCAGTTTCTCCCCCGGCAGGGTTGATCAGCCCCAGCATTTT.

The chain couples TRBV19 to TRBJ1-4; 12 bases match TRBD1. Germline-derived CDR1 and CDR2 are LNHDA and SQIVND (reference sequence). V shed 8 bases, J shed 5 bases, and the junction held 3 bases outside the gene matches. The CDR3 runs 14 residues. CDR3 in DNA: TGTGCCAGTGGGACAGGGGGCGTAAATGAAAAACTGTTTTTT. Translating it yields CASGTGGVNEKLFF.